Ten or more counts support the clone carrying this TCR beta chain. As yet, its antigen is unknown. Unique molecular identifiers were affixed to discrete cDNA molecules within the library. As handled by the study authors: Sample TCR totals centred on a median of 95,638, ranging 23,224 to 690,600. TCRdb ran MiXCR on the reads and lists one entry per CDR3 protein. The V and J calls here are based on TCRdb, not the publication. This table has 95,000 to 150,000 distinct CDR3 sequences, roughly 8.5% appearing once. These data are taken from a study of human T cells and chemical hapten exposure. At the level of the study: TCR yields per sample varied, mainly owing to small pooled library volume differences.

CDR1 is LGHNA and CDR2 is YSLEER in the germline V gene. The V and J ends lost 0 bases and 12 bases respectively, with 12 bases between them. The length of the CDR3 is 14 residues. Researchers extracted total RNA from unfractionated whole blood. Whole-study findings and limits: TCRs whose frequency exceeded 1 in 1000 remained the same following DPC sensitization.

Input material: whole blood. This TCR was recovered from a human donor in good health. Some clones in this sample may be carry-over from other donors' samples. The J gene is TRBJ1-6, the V gene TRBV4-3; possible D gene TRBD1, 5 bases. In DNA, the CDR3 is TGCGCCAGCAGCCAAGATGGTCCGGGGGAACCCCTCCACTTT. It is translated as CASSQDGPGEPLHF.